These 18 T cell receptor beta chains came from one sample sequenced in a study of technical replicates of blood from several donors. Some clones are missing from TCRdb's copy, which holds only in-frame ones; the method was immunoSEQ multiplex PCR. Among almost 90,000 clones listed, around 96% were seen once. The sample taken for sequencing was T cells isolated from PBMCs. These receptors were obtained from a human donor in good health.

The chain uses TRBV7-9 and TRBJ2-5, with D perhaps TRBD1 (5 bases). The CDR3 covers 15 residues. Germline values: CDR1 SEHNR, CDR2 FQNEAQ (reference sequence). V shed 1 base and J shed 5 bases, with 14 bases lying between them. CDR3 sequence (DNA): TGTGCCAGCAGCTTAGAGCAGGGCTTCAAGGAGACCCAGTACTTC. Its translation is CASSLEQGFKETQYF.

The chain couples TRBV4-2 to TRBJ2-7; maybe TRBD1 (6 bases). V was pared by 3 bases and J by 7 bases, with 13 bases between. The length of the CDR3 is 13 residues. The germline V gene encodes CDR1 LGHNA and CDR2 YNFKEQ. CDR3 DNA: TGTGCCAGCAGCCACATGACCGACAGGGAGCAGTACTTC. Its protein product is CASSHMTDREQYF.

The CDR3 nucleotides read TGTGCCAGCAGCTCGGGGGGGCTATCAAGCACAGATACGCAGTATTTT. Encoded protein: CASSSGGLSSTDTQYF. This chain joins TRBV5-4 and TRBJ2-3, with TRBD2 matching over 8 bases. This CDR3 has 16 residues. Germline CDR1 SGHNT, CDR2 YYREEE (reference sequence). With V trimmed by 3 bases and J by 0 bases, 6 bases remained unmatched.

The V and J genes are TRBV11-2 and TRBJ2-3; TRBD2 agrees at 7 bases. CDR3 length: 19 amino acids. Germline V gives CDR1 SGHAT, CDR2 FQNNGV. V shed 5 bases, J shed 0 bases, and the junction held 17 bases outside the gene matches. The chain's CDR3 is CASSRGPGLSSFSTDTQYF. For the CDR3, the DNA is TGTGCCAGCAGCCGAGGACCGGGACTATCATCCTTTAGCACAGATACGCAGTATTTT.

This clone was detected only once. The gene calls are TRBV6-6 and TRBJ1-1, with 9 bases lining up with TRBD1. Germline CDR1 MNHNY, CDR2 SVGAGI (reference sequence). CDR3 length: 15 amino acids. V was clipped by 7 bases and J by 5 bases; unmatched bases: 11. The chain's CDR3 is CASTSAVGQGTEAFF. CDR3 nucleotides: TGTGCCAGCACCTCGGCCGTGGGACAGGGTACTGAAGCTTTCTTT.

The rearrangement links TRBV29-1 to TRBJ2-2; 7 bases are shared with TRBD1. The V gene's germline CDR1 is SQVTM and CDR2 ANQGSEA. The trim removed 5 bases at V and 1 base at J, leaving 7 bases unmatched. The CDR3 has 15 residues. The CDR3 protein is CSVTQGQMNTGELFF. The CDR3 DNA sequence: TGCAGCGTTACCCAGGGACAGATGAACACCGGGGAGCTGTTTTTT.

This chain connects TRBV18 to TRBJ1-2; possible D gene TRBD1, 5 bases. V was shortened by 4 bases and J by 5 bases, with 17 bases between the two germline ends. The germline V gene has CDR1 KGHSH and CDR2 LQKENI. There are 15 residues in the CDR3. The CDR3 here is CASSLDRAGPYGYTF. The CDR3 nucleotides read TGTGCCAGCTCACTCGACAGAGCCGGCCCTTATGGCTACACCTTC.

DNA for the CDR3: TGTGCCAGCAGTAGACTAGCGGGCCACACAGATACGCAGTATTTT. Protein product: CASSRLAGHTDTQYF. This chain connects TRBV28 to TRBJ2-3; 10 bases are a match to TRBD2. The CDR3 length is 15 residues. The junction had 4 bases not matched to a gene; V was cut back by 5 bases and J by 2 bases. Germline V CDR1 and CDR2: MDHEN, SYDVKM.

The chain employs TRBV9 and TRBJ1-2; D is perhaps TRBD1 (5 bases). Trimming shortened V by 0 bases and J by 7 bases, and 10 bases separated the two germline ends. Germline V gene sequence: CDR1 SGDLS, CDR2 YYNGEE. There are 13 residues in the CDR3. The CDR3 DNA reads TGTGCCAGCAGCGTAGTGACAAGGGGTGGCTACACCTTC. This gives the protein CASSVVTRGGYTF.

This chain connects TRBV11-2 to TRBJ2-7, with a weak D call TRBD1 (6 bases). Germline CDR1 SGHAT, CDR2 FQNNGV. This CDR3 contains 16 residues. V dropped 3 bases and J dropped 3 bases, with 18 bases sitting between them. The CDR3 is CASSFAVGAISYEQYF. Written as DNA, the CDR3 is TGTGCCAGCAGCTTCGCAGTGGGGGCGATAAGCTACGAGCAGTACTTC.

J is TRBJ2-5 and V is TRBV29-1, with 8 bases that match TRBD1. The germline gives CDR1 SQVTM, CDR2 ANQGSEA. The CDR3 is 15 residues long. With 7 bases clipped from V and 5 bases from J, the junction kept 15 bases outside the gene matches. CDR3 residues: CSATGGHSKRETQYF. The CDR3 DNA reads as TGCAGCGCCACAGGGGGGCACTCGAAGCGGGAGACCCAGTACTTC.

The V and J genes are TRBV25-1 and TRBJ2-2; the match to TRBD1 covers 9 bases. Trimming took 8 bases from V and 3 from J; bases not matched to a gene: 10. CDR1 is MGHDK and CDR2 is SYGVNS in the germline V gene. The CDR3 spans 16 residues. The CDR3 DNA follows: TGTGCCAGCGCATTCCCCCGACAGGGGGACACCGGGGAGCTGTTTTTT. Its protein product is CASAFPRQGDTGELFF.

The chain has TRBV30 and TRBJ1-1; D unclear. The V end lost 2 bases, the J end lost 8 bases, and 18 bases lay between the germline ends. CDR1 is GTSNPN, CDR2 SVGIG, per germline (reference sequence). This CDR3 has 14 residues. In DNA, the CDR3 is TGTGCCTGGAGTCAATCAGGCCTCCGTAAAGAAGCTTTCTTT. Translating it yields CAWSQSGLRKEAFF.

The chain links TRBV7-2 to TRBJ1-6; weak D call: TRBD1 (5 bases). Trimming removed 3 bases from V and 1 base from J, with 16 bases in between. Germline V CDR1 and CDR2: SGHTA, FQGNSA. The CDR3 has 18 residues. This CDR3 is CASSFLGTAGSYNSPLHF. DNA of the CDR3: TGTGCCAGCAGCTTTTTGGGGACTGCGGGGTCCTATAATTCACCCCTCCACTTT.

The V call is TRBV6-6, the J call TRBJ2-2; the D gene is possibly TRBD1 (5 bases). CDR1 and CDR2 from the germline V gene are MNHNY and SVGAGI (reference sequence). Trimming left V 6 bases short and J 0 bases short, with 11 bases between. The CDR3 has 15 residues. The CDR3 DNA reads TGTGCCAGCAGAACAGACAGAGCGAACACCGGGGAGCTGTTTTTT. Translating gives CASRTDRANTGELFF.

V gene TRBV5-1 combines with J gene TRBJ1-2; D might be TRBD1 (6 bases). The CDR3 contains 15 residues. Trimming left V 0 bases short and J 2 bases short, with 11 bases between. Germline-derived CDR1 and CDR2 are SGHRS and YFSETQ. CDR3 protein: CASSLGGQLNYGYTF. CDR3 nucleotide sequence: TGCGCCAGCAGCTTGGGAGGACAGCTGAACTATGGCTACACCTTC. Drawing the rest from reference TRBV5-1 and TRBJ1-2, the complete variable domain is KAGVTQTPRYLIKTRGQQVTLSCSPISGHRSVSWYQQTPGQGLQFLFEYFSETQRNKGNFPGRFSGRQFSNSRSEMNVSTLELGDSALYLCASSLGGQLNYGYTFGSGTRLTVV.

The chain links TRBV6-6 to TRBJ2-1, with 11 bases that match TRBD2. The V gene end was trimmed by 6 bases and the J gene end by 7 bases; junction bases not matched to a gene: 5. Germline CDR1 reads MNHNY; CDR2 reads SVGAGI (reference sequence). CDR3 size: 14 residues. CDR3 sequence (DNA): TGTGCCAGCAGAGCACTAGCGGGAGTTAATGAGCAGTTCTTC. Protein sequence: CASRALAGVNEQFF.

The V gene is TRBV5-1, the J gene TRBJ2-1; TRBD2 matches at 8 bases. This CDR3 is built from 16 residues. The V gene's germline CDR1 is SGHRS and CDR2 YFSETQ. V was clipped by 1 base and J by 2 bases; unmatched bases: 5. CDR3 in DNA: TGCGCCAGCAGCTTGTTGGGTAGCGGGACCTACAATGAGCAGTTCTTC. Translating it yields CASSLLGSGTYNEQFF.